This TCR beta chain appears in the sequencing data of a study of blood T cells in healthy people across ages (dated by TCRdb to about 2015). General notes on the study: In model experiments, template switching captured roughly one uniquely barcoded TCR beta cDNA molecule for every two T cells. Age-related changes in TCR beta repertoire diversity were measured in the study by deep sequencing normalized with unique cDNA molecular identifiers. The donors were split into four age groups: young (average about 15 years), middle-aged (about 40), aged (approximately 60) and long-lived (roughly 86). To avoid experimental bias, donors of different ages were distributed randomly across sequencing lanes. For two donors (one aged 18 to 29 and one aged 80 or older), the study analyzed two additional independent replicas of 1 million unique cDNA reads from the same blood draw.

The 40 or so donors, aged 6 to 90 years, were systemically healthy Caucasian individuals from Russia. Around 10 milliliters of peripheral blood were collected from each donor into EDTA-treated Vacutainer tubes. Ficoll-Paque density-gradient centrifugation was used to isolate PBMCs, with at least 6 million obtained per sample. Total RNA, at least 6 micrograms per sample, was extracted from PBMCs with Trizol reagent. The percentages of naive CD45RAhigh/CD27high T cells were determined by flow cytometry on a PBMC aliquot from every donor. The library came from 5' RACE. This sample was sequenced with an Illumina HiSeq 2500. A second PCR of about 7 to 12 cycles was performed with a sample-barcoded 5' primer and a J-beta primer mix. Each TCR beta cDNA molecule received a unique molecular identifier from a template-switch 5' adaptor carrying 12 random nucleotides. Each sample yielded at least 2.5 million CDR3-containing paired-end reads. All of the RNA was converted into first-strand cDNA using the Mint cDNA synthesis kit, with a TRBC-specific oligonucleotide serving as the primer. After uracil-DNA glycosylase treatment, a first 18-cycle PCR used universal primers M1SS and BC2_uni_R on all cDNA. The paper's processing steps were these. For normalization, 1 million high-quality reads, each with a distinct molecular identifier, were randomly selected from each sample. Reads with shared molecular identifiers were discarded instead of being binned into consensus sequences. CDR3 identification, clonotype clustering and error correction used MiTCR with a Q25 quality threshold and the strictest error-elimination algorithm. A nonparametric unseen species model using Euler transformation provided a lower-bound estimate of total TCR beta diversity. TCRdb reprocessing: public reads trimmed at Q25 with fastp, clones called with MiXCR, in-frame beta chains kept. Identical CDR3 proteins give one entry, which carries the most common genes and DNA. TCRdb, rather than the study authors, made the V and J calls. Within this sample are 650,000 to 900,000 distinct CDR3 sequences, with about 59% of them counted one time only. About a quarter of the sample comes from the top ten.

The germline V gene gives CDR1 as LGHNA and CDR2 as YNFKEQ. The CDR3 numbers 14 residues from cysteine through phenylalanine. The DNA shown is the 42-base CDR3, in frame from base 1. The V end loses 3 bases and the J end loses 3 bases, and a stretch of 12 bases separates them. Findings and caveats that apply to the study as a whole: Donor CMV infection status was unknown, potentially confounding age-related changes in expanded clonotypes. Compared with the aged group, the long-lived group had more naive CD4+ T cells, fewer expanded clones and increased TCR diversity, a pattern suggesting age selection. Observed TCR beta diversity correlated strongly with the percentage of naive T cells measured by flow cytometry. Estimates of total diversity from one million sequenced T cells were regarded as lower bounds and underestimates. Since profiling was done on bulk unsorted PBMCs, naive and antigen-experienced compartments could not be conclusively compared. Observed TCR beta diversity per million T cells fell roughly linearly with age, and a significant reduction was already apparent by age about 38.

As regards this clonotype: The antigen it binds to is not known. No per-base quality is available; no much larger clone lies one base away.

This receptor was identified in a man aged 25-45 years in good health. The sample consisted of blood. The chain employs TRBV4-2 and TRBJ2-7, with a weak D call of TRBD1 (5 bases match). CDR3 loop: CASSHESRGYEQYF. The nucleotides are TGTGCCAGCAGCCATGAGAGTAGGGGCTACGAGCAGTACTTC.